This passage covers 12 T cell receptor beta chains from one sample sequenced in a study of blood T cell repertoires in COVID-19. Here immunoSEQ multiplex PCR was the method, and the copy in TCRdb shows in-frame clones only, minus some. The repertoire consists of over 250,000 clones, with approximately 85% occurring once and the leading ten covering 5.1%. The sample was peripheral blood. The receptors here all came from a man between 45 and 60 years old with active or convalescent COVID-19.

V usage is TRBV11-1 and J usage is TRBJ2-7, with D tentatively TRBD1 (7 bases). Germline CDR1 SGHAT, CDR2 FQDESV (reference sequence). The CDR3 is made up of 16 amino acids. The V and J ends lost 5 bases and 4 bases respectively, with 21 bases between them. CDR3 sequence: CASSPAGGRGEYEQYF. CDR3 bases: TGTGCCAGCAGCCCCGCCGGCGGCAGGGGGGAATACGAGCAGTACTTC.

The V gene is TRBV27, the J gene TRBJ2-6, with unresolved D. Per germline, CDR1 MNHEY and CDR2 SMNVEV (reference sequence). Trimming removed 2 bases at V and 0 bases at J, with 5 bases between. The CDR3 extends over 15 amino acids. The CDR3 coding sequence is TGTGCCAGCAGTTTACAGCGCTCTGGGGCCAACGTCCTGACTTTC. Translated: CASSLQRSGANVLTF.

This rearrangement joins TRBV9 to TRBJ2-3, with a possible D match to TRBD2 (6 bases). CDR3 size: 14 residues. V lost 1 base, J lost 4 bases, and 10 bases lay in between. The germline gives CDR1 SGDLS, CDR2 YYNGEE. The CDR3 sequence: CASSVRPGADTQYF. Here the CDR3 DNA reads TGTGCCAGCAGCGTACGGCCGGGAGCAGATACGCAGTATTTT.

The chain carries TRBV6-5 and TRBJ2-5; D might be TRBD2 (6 bases). This CDR3 is 16 amino acids long. The V end was cut by 2 bases, the J end by 1 base, with 14 bases between. The germline gives CDR1 MNHEY, CDR2 SVGAGI. In DNA form, the CDR3 reads TGTGCCAGCAGTTACGTTGCAGGACTAATCCAAGAGACCCAGTACTTC. It specifies CASSYVAGLIQETQYF.

This chain joins TRBV27 and TRBJ2-1; 9 nucleotides agree with TRBD1. The CDR3 covers 14 residues. J was trimmed by 7 bases and V by 3 bases; bases with no gene match: 4. Germline assignment: CDR1 MNHEY and CDR2 SMNVEV (reference sequence). This CDR3 reads CASSFYGQGNEQFF. The CDR3, as DNA: TGTGCCAGCAGTTTCTACGGACAGGGGAATGAGCAGTTCTTC.

The gene calls are TRBV7-6 and TRBJ2-2; 8 nucleotides align to TRBD2. Losses at the gene ends were 3 bases for V and 3 bases for J; bases not matched to a gene: 6. From germline, CDR1 is SGHVS and CDR2 FNYEAQ. The CDR3 is 16 amino acids. In nucleotides, the CDR3 is TGTGCCAGCAGCTTGGTGGTAGCGGGATACACCGGGGAGCTGTTTTTT. It encodes CASSLVVAGYTGELFF.

The genes are TRBV5-4 and TRBJ2-7; 10 nucleotides align to TRBD2. This CDR3 is built from 14 residues. Germline loops: CDR1 SGHNT, CDR2 YYREEE (reference sequence). V trimming: 4 bases; J trimming: 6 bases; junction bases outside the gene matches: 7. CDR3 sequence: CASSVAGGRAEQYF. As DNA, the CDR3 is TGTGCCAGCAGCGTAGCGGGAGGACGCGCCGAGCAGTACTTC.

V is TRBV12-3 or TRBV12-4 and J is TRBJ1-2; possible D gene TRBD1, 5 bases. There are 13 residues in the CDR3. V lost 3 bases and J lost 2, with 7 bases in between. DNA of the CDR3: TGTGCCAGCAGTTTGACAGAAAACTATGGCTACACCTTC. Translation: CASSLTENYGYTF.

The chain combines TRBV7-2 with TRBJ2-7; D is undetermined. Germline values: CDR1 SGHTA, CDR2 FQGNSA. The length of the CDR3 is 12 residues. Trimming took off 2 bases at V and 7 bases at J, with 9 bases between the two ends. Written as DNA, the CDR3 is TGTGCCAGCAGCTTACGGTCTAGGGAGCAGTACTTC. This codes for CASSLRSREQYF.

This clone was counted once. The gene calls are TRBV20-1 and TRBJ2-1, with 7 bases fitting TRBD2. The V gene's germline CDR1 is DFQATT and CDR2 SNEGSKA (reference sequence). CDR3 length: 15 amino acids. Germline trimming cut 3 bases from V and 2 bases from J; bases unmatched to any gene: 7. CDR3 amino acids: CSASGLADTYNEQFF. DNA of the CDR3: TGCAGTGCTAGTGGGCTAGCGGATACCTACAATGAGCAGTTCTTC.

The gene calls are TRBV20-1 and TRBJ1-4; unclear D gene. CDR1 is DFQATT, CDR2 SNEGSKA, per germline (reference sequence). Trimming took 3 bases from V and 4 from J, leaving 9 bases between them. CDR3 size: 13 residues. The CDR3, as DNA: TGCAGTGCTAGTGAAGGGAGTAATGAAAAACTGTTTTTT. It translates to CSASEGSNEKLFF.

This clone was seen more than once but under ten times. The chain joins TRBV6-5 to TRBJ1-1, with D unclear. Germline lookup yields CDR1 MNHEY and CDR2 SVGAGI. Trimming pared 8 bases from V and 4 bases from J, leaving 17 bases between. CDR3 length equals 14 residues. In nucleotides, the CDR3 is TGTGCCAGCCGCTTAGGAATCGCGGGCACTGAAGCTTTCTTT. The encoded protein is CASRLGIAGTEAFF.